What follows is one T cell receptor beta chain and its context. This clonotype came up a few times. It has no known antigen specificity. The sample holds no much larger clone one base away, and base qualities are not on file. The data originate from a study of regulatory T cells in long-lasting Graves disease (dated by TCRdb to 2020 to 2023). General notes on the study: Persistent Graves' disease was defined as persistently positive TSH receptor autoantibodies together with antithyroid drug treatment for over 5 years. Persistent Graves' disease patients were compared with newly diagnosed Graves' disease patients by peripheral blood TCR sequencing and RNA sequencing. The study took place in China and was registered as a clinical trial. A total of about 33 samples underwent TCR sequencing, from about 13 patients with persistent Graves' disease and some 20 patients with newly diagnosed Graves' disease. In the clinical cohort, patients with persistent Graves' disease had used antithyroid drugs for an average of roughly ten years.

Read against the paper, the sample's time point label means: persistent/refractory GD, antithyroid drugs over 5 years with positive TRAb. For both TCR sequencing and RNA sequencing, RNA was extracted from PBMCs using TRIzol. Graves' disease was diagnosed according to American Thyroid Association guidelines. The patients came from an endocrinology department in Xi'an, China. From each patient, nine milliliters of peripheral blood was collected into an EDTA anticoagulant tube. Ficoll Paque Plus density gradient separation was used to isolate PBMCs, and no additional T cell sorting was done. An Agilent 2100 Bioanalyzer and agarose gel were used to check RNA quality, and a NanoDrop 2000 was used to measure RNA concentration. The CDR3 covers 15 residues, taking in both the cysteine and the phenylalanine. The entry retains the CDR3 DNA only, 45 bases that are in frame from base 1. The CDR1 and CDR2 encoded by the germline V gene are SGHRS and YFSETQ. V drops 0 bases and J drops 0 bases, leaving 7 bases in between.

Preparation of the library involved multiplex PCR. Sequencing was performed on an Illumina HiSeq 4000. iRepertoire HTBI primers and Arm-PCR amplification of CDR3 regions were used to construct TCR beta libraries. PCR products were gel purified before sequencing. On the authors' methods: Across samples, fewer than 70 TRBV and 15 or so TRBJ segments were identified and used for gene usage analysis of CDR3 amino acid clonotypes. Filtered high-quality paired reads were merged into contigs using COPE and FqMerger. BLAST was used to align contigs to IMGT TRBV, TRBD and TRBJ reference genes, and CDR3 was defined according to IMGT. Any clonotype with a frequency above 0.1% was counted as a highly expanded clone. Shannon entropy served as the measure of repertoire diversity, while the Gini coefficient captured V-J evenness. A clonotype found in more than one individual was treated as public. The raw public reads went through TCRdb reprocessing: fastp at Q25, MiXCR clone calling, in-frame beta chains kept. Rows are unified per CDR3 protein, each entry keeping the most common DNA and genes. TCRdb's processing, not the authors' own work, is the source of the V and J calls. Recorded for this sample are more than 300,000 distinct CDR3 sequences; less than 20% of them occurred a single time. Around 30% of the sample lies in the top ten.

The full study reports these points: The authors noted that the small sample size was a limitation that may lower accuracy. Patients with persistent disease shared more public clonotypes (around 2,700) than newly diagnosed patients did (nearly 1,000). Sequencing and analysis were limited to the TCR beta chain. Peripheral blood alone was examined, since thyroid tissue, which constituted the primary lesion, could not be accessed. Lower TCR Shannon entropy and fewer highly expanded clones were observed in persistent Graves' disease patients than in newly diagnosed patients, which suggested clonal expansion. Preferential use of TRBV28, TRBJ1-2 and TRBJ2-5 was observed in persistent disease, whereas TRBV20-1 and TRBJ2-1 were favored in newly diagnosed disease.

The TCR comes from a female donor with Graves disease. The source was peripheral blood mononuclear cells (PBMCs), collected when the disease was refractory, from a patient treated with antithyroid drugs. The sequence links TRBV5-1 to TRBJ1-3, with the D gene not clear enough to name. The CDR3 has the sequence CASSLGWGSGNTIYF. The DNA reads TGCGCCAGCAGCTTGGGTTGGGGCTCTGGAAACACCATATATTTT.